This T cell receptor (beta chain) was found in a study of regulatory T cells in long-lasting Graves disease. As to time point: persistent/refractory GD, antithyroid drugs over 5 years with positive TRAb. Generation of the TCR library employed RNA extracted from PBMCs. Both iRepertoire HTBI primers and Arm-PCR of CDR3 regions were used to build the TCR beta libraries. MiXCR was run by TCRdb on the multiplex PCR reads, yielding one entry per CDR3 protein. The sample consists of hundreds of thousands of distinct CDR3 sequences, about 20% of them appearing once. This clonotype was sampled from a female donor with Graves disease. The specimen comprised peripheral blood mononuclear cells (PBMCs), sampled when the disease was refractory, from a patient treated with antithyroid drugs.

The CDR3 loop reads CSVVWAGQSYEQYF. The CDR3 DNA sequence: TGCAGCGTTGTCTGGGCGGGACAGTCCTACGAGCAGTACTTC. The chain links TRBV29-1 to TRBJ2-7; TRBD1 might be the D (7 bases). CDR1 is SQVTM, CDR2 ANQGSEA, per germline. V gave up 4 bases and J gave up 1 base, with 14 bases separating them. The CDR3 runs to 14 residues.